Shown below are 10 T cell receptor beta chains from a single sample sequenced in a study of blood T cell repertoires in COVID-19. The repertoire was sequenced with immunoSEQ multiplex PCR; TCRdb's copy has only in-frame clones and lacks some. The table lists 150,000 to 200,000 clones, 70% to 85% of them singletons. Sequenced input: PBMCs or T cells enriched from blood (not recorded which). All receptors come from a man aged 45-65 years who had recovered from COVID-19.

The chain employs TRBV11-2 and TRBJ2-5; D possibly corresponds to TRBD2 (6 bases). Germline V gene lookup returns CDR1 SGHAT and CDR2 FQNNGV. CDR3 length: 17 amino acids. Trimming cost V 1 base and J 1 base, with 16 bases left between them. The CDR3 nucleotides are TGTGCCAGCAGCTTAGGTCCGCCAACCGGGGGCCAAGAGACCCAGTACTTC. This sequence encodes CASSLGPPTGGQETQYF.

This chain uses TRBV28 with TRBJ2-1; the match to TRBD1 covers 7 bases. Germline CDR1 is MDHEN and CDR2 is SYDVKM. The CDR3 is made up of 14 amino acids. V lost 6 bases, J lost 0 bases, and 2 bases stayed unmatched. The CDR3 DNA sequence: TGTGCCAGCAGGACAGGGAACTCCTACAATGAGCAGTTCTTC. Amino acid sequence: CASRTGNSYNEQFF.

V is TRBV10-3 and J is TRBJ1-2; D gene unclear. This CDR3 has 15 residues. Germline values: CDR1 ENHRY, CDR2 SYGVKD. Trimming cost V 0 bases and J 1 base, with 9 bases left between them. DNA of the CDR3: TGTGCCATCAGTGAGTCGTCTAACAGTAACTATGGCTACACCTTC. This codes for CAISESSNSNYGYTF.

The V and J genes are TRBV29-1 and TRBJ1-1; tentatively, D is TRBD1 (6 bases). V was pared by 7 bases and J by 1 base, with 10 bases between. CDR3 length: 12 residues. Germline V gene lookup returns CDR1 SQVTM and CDR2 ANQGSEA. CDR3 residues: CSGGQTNTEAFF. The CDR3 DNA follows: TGCAGCGGAGGACAGACGAACACTGAAGCTTTCTTT.

The chain combines TRBV6-5 with TRBJ2-1; TRBD1 might be the D (6 bases). Germline CDR1 is MNHEY and CDR2 is SVGAGI. There are 13 residues in the CDR3. V lost 5 bases and J 9 bases, leaving 14 bases between the germline ends. CDR3 nucleotides: TGTGCCAGCAGTCTACGGGACATCGGTGAGCAGTTCTTC. As protein: CASSLRDIGEQFF.

The gene calls are TRBV3-1 (or the pseudogene TRBV3-2) and TRBJ1-1; D unclear. Trimming shortened V by 1 base and J by 11 bases, and 14 bases separated the two germline ends. This CDR3 spans 13 amino acids. The germline V gene encodes CDR1 LGHDT and CDR2 YNNKEL (reference sequence). CDR3 residues: CASSQAGPWEAFF. The CDR3 DNA sequence: TGTGCCAGCAGCCAAGCCGGGCCCTGGGAGGCTTTCTTT.

The V call is TRBV5-1, the J call TRBJ2-1; D call uncertain. In germline, CDR1 is SGHRS, CDR2 YFSETQ. CDR3 length equals 12 residues. Trimming took 0 bases from V and 10 from J, leaving 8 bases between them. The CDR3: CASSLDSLEQFF. CDR3 nucleotide sequence: TGCGCCAGCAGCTTGGATAGTTTAGAGCAGTTCTTC. Filled out from reference TRBV5-1 and TRBJ2-1, the complete variable domain reads KAGVTQTPRYLIKTRGQQVTLSCSPISGHRSVSWYQQTPGQGLQFLFEYFSETQRNKGNFPGRFSGRQFSNSRSEMNVSTLELGDSALYLCASSLDSLEQFFGPGTRLTVL.

V gene TRBV15 combines with J gene TRBJ1-2; tentative D call: TRBD1 (6 bases). Trimming took off 3 bases at V and 3 bases at J, with 14 bases between the two ends. The CDR3 runs 15 residues. Germline-derived CDR1 and CDR2 are LNHNV and YYDKDF (reference sequence). The CDR3, as DNA: TGTGCCACCAGCAGCCCGGGACAAGAATACTATGGCTACACCTTC. Its translation: CATSSPGQEYYGYTF.

This clone was detected a few times. The rearrangement joins TRBV5-4 to TRBJ1-4; D possibly corresponds to TRBD1 (5 bases). The V end lost 2 bases, the J end lost 2 bases, and 7 bases lay between the germline ends. Germline V CDR1 and CDR2: SGHNT, YYREEE (reference sequence). This CDR3 spans 14 amino acids. The CDR3 coding sequence is TGTGCCAGCAGCTTTGCAGGGACTAATGAAAAACTGTTTTTT. This sequence encodes CASSFAGTNEKLFF. Full variable domain (outside the CDR3, taken from reference TRBV5-4 and TRBJ1-4): ETGVTQSPTHLIKTRGQQVTLRCSSQSGHNTVSWYQQALGQGPQFIFQYYREEENGRGNFPPRFSGLQFPNYSSELNVNALELDDSALYLCASSFAGTNEKLFFGSGTQLSVL.

This clone was counted a few times. The chain has TRBV6-5 and TRBJ2-7; D might be TRBD1 (5 bases). The CDR3 is made up of 13 amino acids. The V end lost 5 bases, the J end lost 4 bases, and 12 bases lay between the germline ends. Germline assignment: CDR1 MNHEY and CDR2 SVGAGI. The CDR3 DNA follows: TGTGCCAGCAGTCTGCGACAGAATTACGAGCAGTACTTC. Amino acid sequence: CASSLRQNYEQYF.